This TCR beta chain is drawn from a study of blood T cell repertoires in COVID-19. For the study at large: Sites across the United States, Italy and Spain contributed samples from acute and convalescent COVID-19. In each case, the material was cDNA or gDNA derived from T cells, B-cell-depleted T cells, or PBMCs.

The germline V gene encodes CDR1 SNHLY and CDR2 FYNNEI. The CDR3 has 14 amino acids. V gave up 6 bases and J gave up 7 bases; unmatched junction bases: 10. Enrollment of patients from Seattle took place during active infection, with longitudinal follow-up. Produced via immunoSEQ multiplex PCR; TCRdb's table is partial and in-frame only. The data contain about 170,000 clones, roughly 82% of them singletons. This TCR was sampled from a woman aged 40-49 years with COVID-19, enrolled during active disease. Sequencing input: peripheral blood. The chain employs TRBV2 and TRBJ1-1; 8 positions agree with TRBD1. The DNA for the CDR3 is TGTGCCAGCAGAGAAACCGGGACAGGAATTGAAGCTTTCTTT. It is translated as CASRETGTGIEAFF. Filled out from reference TRBV2 and TRBJ1-1, the complete variable domain reads EPEVTQTPSHQVTQMGQEVILRCVPISNHLYFYWYRQILGQKVEFLVSFYNNEISEKSEIFDDQFSVERPDGSNFTLKIRSTKLEDSAMYFCASRETGTGIEAFFGQGTRLTVV.